These T cell receptor beta chains were read from a single sample in a study of T cells in narcolepsy. Clones were read by immunoSEQ multiplex PCR, and TCRdb kept only the in-frame ones, dropping some. The table shows roughly 25,000 clones, with approximately 85% occurring only once. Sequencing input: CD45RA- memory CD4+ T cells from PBMCs. The source of these receptors is a human donor with narcolepsy. CDR3s leave out the opening cysteine and the closing phenylalanine or tryptophan. Each record gives: J gene, V gene, clone size, CDR3 protein. Part of the rows lack a size; the others show once, few, many or a class for expanded clones.

>TRBJ1-1|TRBV7-8|few
ASSPAGGNAEAF
>TRBJ1-4|TRBV19|-
AMGPPGQGAEKLF
>TRBJ2-1|TRBV9|-
ASSLSIKREGQMNEQF
>TRBJ2-1|TRBV29-1|-
SVGSGGYNEQF
>TRBJ1-2|TRBV4-1|-
ASSRLGQGAFGYT
>TRBJ2-2|TRBV2|-
ASSGRGDTGELF
>TRBJ1-3|TRBV7-9|few
ASSEQGLGNTIY
>TRBJ2-7|TRBV7-8|-
ASSLSGANYEQY
>TRBJ1-3|TRBV7-2|-
ASSLAGGDSGNTIY
>TRBJ2-2|TRBV28|few
ASSSRGSGNSNTGELF
>TRBJ2-7|TRBV2|-
ASSDPVYEQY
>TRBJ2-7|TRBV19|-
ASSVGLAGDGYEQY
>TRBJ2-5|TRBV7-7|-
ASSLGLAGGLQETQY
>TRBJ1-2|TRBV5-5|-
ASKLQGDYGYT
>TRBJ2-3|TRBV5-1|-
ASSLTGGTSTDTQY
>TRBJ2-2|TRBV30|-
ACIKTASNTGELF
>TRBJ1-4|TRBV7-9|-
ASSLGALNEKLF
>TRBJ2-7|TRBV7-9|-
ASSFQNEQY
>TRBJ1-3|TRBV29-1|-
SAGTGSYGNTIY
>TRBJ1-2|TRBV10-3|few
AISVSGFSGYT
>TRBJ2-1|TRBV11-2|-
ASSPMDREQF
>TRBJ2-7|TRBV2|-
ASIRGTGTFYEQY
>TRBJ2-5|TRBV25-1|few
ASSEPGTSGEQETQY
>TRBJ1-1|TRBV11-2|-
ASSLDRTALAF
>TRBJ2-3|TRBV19|once
ASSIRLAGGIGTDTQY
>TRBJ1-5|TRBV5-6|-
ASSRDRGQPQH
>TRBJ2-7|TRBV10-3|-
AISESAEKGEQY
>-|TRBV5-1|few
ASSLGAGPYEQY
>TRBJ2-7|TRBV6-5|-
ASSRPGQGANEQY
>TRBJ1-2|TRBV2|-
ASSGQQGGNYGYT
>TRBJ2-1|TRBV28|-
ASRANPGYRQF
>TRBJ2-1|TRBV5-1|-
ASSEGGNEQF
>TRBJ2-2|TRBV2|few
ASTNRGDTGELF
>TRBJ1-1|TRBV28|-
ASSLYAQGATEAF
>TRBJ2-1|TRBV5-4|-
ASSLELGAVGNEQF
>TRBJ1-1|TRBV29-1|few
SADREAEAF
>TRBJ2-1|TRBV6-5|-
ASRPLREGGEQF
>TRBJ2-5|TRBV30|-
AWSALGLAGVSRKGTQY
>TRBJ1-2|TRBV30|-
AWSVTRGYGYT
>TRBJ2-5|TRBV15|-
ATSRYREETQY
>TRBJ2-5|TRBV19|-
ASSIENRGPTKRETQY
>TRBJ2-7|TRBV5-1|-
ASTLPGLYEQY
>TRBJ2-1|TRBV30|-
AWSRLAGGPREQF
>TRBJ1-2|TRBV5-1|few
ASSPDRGSHGYT
>TRBJ1-1|TRBV9|once
ASSGTGDSYEAF
>TRBJ2-2|TRBV5-4|-
ASSLGQATGELF
>TRBJ2-3|TRBV5-8|-
ASSLVGTDTQY